This T cell receptor beta chain was retrieved from a study of early T cells in non-severe SARS-CoV-2 infection. There are 15 residues in the CDR3. V was clipped by 6 bases and J by 3 bases; unmatched bases: 9. CDR1 and CDR2 from the germline V gene are MNHEY and SMNVEV (reference sequence). This clonotype has at least ten counts. TCRdb called the 5' RACE reads again in MiXCR, with one record for every CDR3 protein. The sample has some 87,000 distinct CDR3 sequences; roughly 13% are singletons. The receptor was derived from an adult who was a healthcare worker with PCR-confirmed SARS-CoV-2 infection or an uninfected control (not recorded which). The rearrangement uses TRBV27 and TRBJ2-7; 9 bases are shared with TRBD2. Material: whole blood. The DNA of the CDR3 is TGTGCCAGCAGCCCGCGGGGAGCGGGGGGCTACGAGCAGTACTTC. Its translation: CASSPRGAGGYEQYF.